The rows below give T cell receptor beta chains drawn from one sample of a study of blood T cell repertoires in COVID-19. Some clones are missing from TCRdb's copy, which holds only in-frame ones; the method was immunoSEQ multiplex PCR. The data show 270,000 or so clones, with nearly 90% seen just once and 2% to 2.5% held by the top ten. The sequencing sample was made of peripheral blood. These receptors were obtained from a woman aged 55-75 years with COVID-19, enrolled during active disease. CDR3s include the opening cysteine and the closing phenylalanine or tryptophan. Fields, in order: CDR3 DNA, CDR3 protein, clone size, J gene, D gene, V gene. A D gene is named only where the DNA matches it firmly. Not every row has a clone size; where given, it reads once, few, many or a size class.

TGCGCCAGCACGGACAGGGGGAACACCGGGGAGCTGTTTTTT,CASTDRGNTGELFF,NA,TRBJ2-2,TRBD1,TRBV5-1
TGTGCCAGTAGTGGGGGTCGGGGGAGGACAGATACGCAGTATTTT,CASSGGRGRTDTQYF,NA,TRBJ2-3,NA,TRBV19
TGTGCCAGCAGCCAAGATCGGCGGCTCGACGCCGGGGAGCTGTTTTTT,CASSQDRRLDAGELFF,NA,TRBJ2-2,NA,TRBV3-1/TRBV3-2
TGTGCCAGCAGCCCAACCCCTCCCGGGAGATCTAACTATGGCTACACCTTC,CASSPTPPGRSNYGYTF,NA,TRBJ1-2,NA,TRBV3-1/TRBV3-2
TGTGCCAGCAGCATGACAGCTCCTAGGCAGAATTCACCCCTCCACTTT,CASSMTAPRQNSPLHF,NA,TRBJ1-6,NA,TRBV7-9
TGTGCCAGCAGCCAAGAACACAGGGGGGGGACCTACGAGCAGTACTTC,CASSQEHRGGTYEQYF,NA,TRBJ2-7,NA,TRBV14
TGTGCCAGCAGTTCTGAGCGGGTAGGCACTGAAGCTTTCTTT,CASSSERVGTEAFF,once,TRBJ1-1,NA,TRBV6-5
TGTGCCATCCGAGGAGCTAGCGGGTACCAAGAGACCCAGTACTTC,CAIRGASGYQETQYF,NA,TRBJ2-5,TRBD2,TRBV10-3
TGTGCCAGCAGCAATCGGCGAGGGGGACAGGGGGCAAGGTACTATGGCTACACCTTC,CASSNRRGGQGARYYGYTF,once,TRBJ1-2,TRBD1,TRBV11-2
TGTGCCAGCAGTTACACTGTTTTCGACACTGAAGCTTTCTTT,CASSYTVFDTEAFF,few,TRBJ1-1,NA,TRBV6-2/TRBV6-3
TGTGCCAGCAGCCCCACAGGAAGGGGAGGGGAGACCCAGTACTTC,CASSPTGRGGETQYF,NA,TRBJ2-5,TRBD2,TRBV3-1/TRBV3-2
TGCGCCAGCAGCACCGGGGATGGCGGTTCACCCCTCCACTTT,CASSTGDGGSPLHF,NA,TRBJ1-6,NA,TRBV5-1
TGTGCCAGCAGCGTAACTGGGGCCTCTGAAGCTTTCTTT,CASSVTGASEAFF,NA,TRBJ1-1,NA,TRBV9
TGTGCCAGCAGCCCTGGACAGAGTGGCTACACCTTC,CASSPGQSGYTF,NA,TRBJ1-2,NA,TRBV5-6
TGCGCCAGCAGCCCCAGAATAGAGGTATTAGAGACCCAGTACTTC,CASSPRIEVLETQYF,NA,TRBJ2-5,NA,TRBV5-1
TGTGCCAGCAGCCAAGAGGACGGGACAGGGATGTATGGCTACACCTTC,CASSQEDGTGMYGYTF,once,TRBJ1-2,TRBD1,TRBV4-2
TGTGCCAGCTCACCACCGGTACCGGGAACCGGGGAGCTGTTTTTT,CASSPPVPGTGELFF,NA,TRBJ2-2,NA,TRBV18
TGCAGCGGGACTTCGAGCTCCTACAATGAGCAGTTCTTC,CSGTSSSYNEQFF,NA,TRBJ2-1,NA,TRBV29-1
TGTGCCAGCAGCTTAGGAGGCAACGTCTATGGCTACACCTTC,CASSLGGNVYGYTF,NA,TRBJ1-2,NA,TRBV11-2
TGTGCCAGCAGGGGAGTGGGCAAAAAAGCTAACTATGGCTACACCTTC,CASRGVGKKANYGYTF,NA,TRBJ1-2,NA,TRBV5-4
TGTGCCAGCTCACCAACCGGGGGGTCACCCCTCCACTTT,CASSPTGGSPLHF,NA,TRBJ1-6,NA,TRBV18
TGTGCTAGTGGTTTGTTGGGAGGGGGTAATTCACCCCTCCACTTT,CASGLLGGGNSPLHF,NA,TRBJ1-6,NA,TRBV12-5
TGTGCCAGCACTCTCGGGCAGGGGGCGGGCTACACCTTC,CASTLGQGAGYTF,NA,TRBJ1-2,TRBD1,TRBV7-9
TGTGCCAGCAGCCAGGACAGTAACAGGGATCAGCCCCAGCATTTT,CASSQDSNRDQPQHF,NA,TRBJ1-5,NA,TRBV3-1/TRBV3-2
TGCAGCCTGACAGGCACCTGGGTGGGGACTGAAGCTTTCTTT,CSLTGTWVGTEAFF,once,TRBJ1-1,NA,TRBV29-1
TGTGCCAGCAGTTACTCGGGGCGGTCTGAAGCTTTCTTT,CASSYSGRSEAFF,NA,TRBJ1-1,NA,TRBV6-2/TRBV6-3
TGTGCCAGCAGCTTAGGGGGGACAGGGAAAAACACCGGGGAGCTGTTTTTT,CASSLGGTGKNTGELFF,NA,TRBJ2-2,TRBD1,TRBV7-8
TGTGCCAGCAGCTTAGGTTCGCCCTTACAGCAGTATTTT,CASSLGSPLQQYF,NA,TRBJ2-3,NA,TRBV7-3
TGTGCCAGCAGCTTGGAGCGGGGGGCGCCCTATGGCTACACCTTC,CASSLERGAPYGYTF,few,TRBJ1-2,NA,TRBV5-5
TGTGCCACTCAACAGGGGGCGAACTATGGCTACACCTTC,CATQQGANYGYTF,NA,TRBJ1-2,TRBD1,TRBV19
TGTGCCAGCTCACGTACAGGGGGGCAGAATGAAAAACTGTTTTTT,CASSRTGGQNEKLFF,NA,TRBJ1-4,TRBD1,TRBV18
TGTGCCAGCTCACGGACAGGGGTCACTGAAGCTTTCTTT,CASSRTGVTEAFF,NA,TRBJ1-1,TRBD1,TRBV2
TGTGCCAGCAGCCTTCCAAGCTTGTACCGGGACAGGGGGCAATATGAGCAGTTCTTC,CASSLPSLYRDRGQYEQFF,NA,TRBJ2-1,TRBD1,TRBV3-1/TRBV3-2
TGTGCCAGCAGTGAGCCCCGGGACAGTAACTATGGCTACACCTTC,CASSEPRDSNYGYTF,NA,TRBJ1-2,TRBD1,TRBV6-1
TGTGCCAGCAGTCCAGGGGGCTACTACGAGCAGTACTTC,CASSPGGYYEQYF,NA,TRBJ2-7,TRBD1,TRBV6-2/TRBV6-3
TGTGCCAGCAGCGCCTGGGACAGGGAGGCCGGGGAGCTGTTTTTT,CASSAWDREAGELFF,NA,TRBJ2-2,TRBD1,TRBV5-6
TGTGCCAGCAGCTTGCGACAGGCCTTCATCTCTGGAAACACCATATATTTT,CASSLRQAFISGNTIYF,NA,TRBJ1-3,NA,TRBV5-5
TGTGCCAGTAGTCCCCGAACACACACACGGAACACTGAAGCTTTCTTT,CASSPRTHTRNTEAFF,NA,TRBJ1-1,NA,TRBV19
TGCGCCAGCAGCCAAGATTGGCAGGGGGGCAATGAGCAGTTCTTC,CASSQDWQGGNEQFF,NA,TRBJ2-1,NA,TRBV4-3
TGTGCCAGCAGCTCCACTAGCGGGAGGGGGAATACGCAGTATTTT,CASSSTSGRGNTQYF,NA,TRBJ2-3,TRBD2,TRBV7-2
TGCGCCAGCAGCCCCACTAGCGGGGGGCCGCCCGATACGCAGTATTTT,CASSPTSGGPPDTQYF,NA,TRBJ2-3,TRBD2,TRBV5-1
TGTGCCAGCAGCCCTCATGGGACAGTTAATGAAAAACTGTTTTTT,CASSPHGTVNEKLFF,NA,TRBJ1-4,TRBD1,TRBV7-2
TGTGCCAGCAGCGTAGGAGGAGCAAACTATGGCTACACCTTC,CASSVGGANYGYTF,NA,TRBJ1-2,NA,TRBV9
TGTGCCAGCACCTACAGGGTAGGCGGCTACACCTTC,CASTYRVGGYTF,NA,TRBJ1-2,NA,TRBV2
TGTGCCAGCAGCTATATAGCGGGGGGGCGTCATAATGAGCAGTTCTTC,CASSYIAGGRHNEQFF,NA,TRBJ2-1,TRBD2,TRBV4-2
TGTGCCAGCAGCTCCCCCGCGGACATGGGCACTGAAGCTTTCTTT,CASSSPADMGTEAFF,NA,TRBJ1-1,NA,TRBV5-4
TGCAGTGCTAGTACATTAAGCACAGATACGCAGTATTTT,CSASTLSTDTQYF,NA,TRBJ2-3,NA,TRBV20-1